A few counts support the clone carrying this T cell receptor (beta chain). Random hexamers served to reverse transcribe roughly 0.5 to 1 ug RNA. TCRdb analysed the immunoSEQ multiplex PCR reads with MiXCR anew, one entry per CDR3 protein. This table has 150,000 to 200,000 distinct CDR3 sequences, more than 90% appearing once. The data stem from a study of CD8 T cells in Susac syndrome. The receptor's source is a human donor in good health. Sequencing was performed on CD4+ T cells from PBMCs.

CDR3 in DNA: TGTGCCAGCAGCTCGTACACTGAAGCTTTCTTT. Translating it yields CASSSYTEAFF. The V and J genes are TRBV7-2 and TRBJ1-1; D not certain. V shed 4 bases and J shed 3 bases, with 3 bases lying between them. This CDR3 is 11 amino acids long. Germline CDR1 and CDR2: SGHTA and FQGNSA.